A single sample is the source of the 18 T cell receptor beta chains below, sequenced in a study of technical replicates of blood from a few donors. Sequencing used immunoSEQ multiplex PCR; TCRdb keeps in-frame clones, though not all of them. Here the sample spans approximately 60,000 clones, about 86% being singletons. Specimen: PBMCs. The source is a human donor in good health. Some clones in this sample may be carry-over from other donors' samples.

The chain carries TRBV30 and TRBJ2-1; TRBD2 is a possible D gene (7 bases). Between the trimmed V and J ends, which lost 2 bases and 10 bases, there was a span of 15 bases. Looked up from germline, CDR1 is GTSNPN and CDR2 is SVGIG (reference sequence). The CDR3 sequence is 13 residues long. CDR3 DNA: TGTGCCTGGAGTACGTCCCCGGGGGGCGAGCAGTTCTTC. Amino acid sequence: CAWSTSPGGEQFF.

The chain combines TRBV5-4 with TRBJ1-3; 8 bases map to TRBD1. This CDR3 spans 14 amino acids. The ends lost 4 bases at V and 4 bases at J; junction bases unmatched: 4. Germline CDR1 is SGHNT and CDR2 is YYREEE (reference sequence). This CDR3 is CASSVGQGGNTIYF. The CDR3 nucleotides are TGTGCCAGCAGCGTCGGACAGGGAGGAAACACCATATATTTT.

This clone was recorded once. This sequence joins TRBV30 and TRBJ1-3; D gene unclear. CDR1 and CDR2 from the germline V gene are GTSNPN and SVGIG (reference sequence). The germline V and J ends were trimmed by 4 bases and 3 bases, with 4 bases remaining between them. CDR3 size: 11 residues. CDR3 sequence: CAWTVGNTIYF. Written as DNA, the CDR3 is TGTGCCTGGACGGTTGGAAACACCATATATTTT.

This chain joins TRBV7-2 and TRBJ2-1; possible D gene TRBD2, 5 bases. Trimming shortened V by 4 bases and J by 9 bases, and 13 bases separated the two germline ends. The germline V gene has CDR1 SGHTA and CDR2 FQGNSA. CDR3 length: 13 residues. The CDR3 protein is CASSWEWQAEQFF. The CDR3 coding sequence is TGTGCCAGCAGCTGGGAGTGGCAGGCTGAGCAGTTCTTC.

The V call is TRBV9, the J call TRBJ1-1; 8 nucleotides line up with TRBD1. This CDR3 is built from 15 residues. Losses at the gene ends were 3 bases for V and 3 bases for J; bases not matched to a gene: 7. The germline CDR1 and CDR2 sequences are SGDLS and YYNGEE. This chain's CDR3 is CASSGGQGTDTEAFF. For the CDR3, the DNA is TGTGCCAGCAGCGGCGGACAGGGAACGGACACTGAAGCTTTCTTT.

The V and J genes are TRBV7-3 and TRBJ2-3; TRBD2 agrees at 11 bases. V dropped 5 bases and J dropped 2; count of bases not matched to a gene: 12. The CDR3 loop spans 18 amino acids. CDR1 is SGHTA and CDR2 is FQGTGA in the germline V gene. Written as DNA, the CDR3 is TGTGCCAGCAGCCCCCACGGGGCTAGCGGGGGGCCCACAGATACGCAGTATTTT. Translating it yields CASSPHGASGGPTDTQYF.

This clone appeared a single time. The CDR3 region is CASSPGQSYGYTF. CDR3 sequence (DNA): TGTGCCAGCTCACCAGGACAATCCTATGGCTACACCTTC. The rearrangement links TRBV18 to TRBJ1-2, with D possibly matching TRBD1 (5 bases). V was pared by 2 bases and J by 4 bases, with 8 bases between. This CDR3 has 13 residues. Per the germline V gene, CDR1 is KGHSH and CDR2 is LQKENI.

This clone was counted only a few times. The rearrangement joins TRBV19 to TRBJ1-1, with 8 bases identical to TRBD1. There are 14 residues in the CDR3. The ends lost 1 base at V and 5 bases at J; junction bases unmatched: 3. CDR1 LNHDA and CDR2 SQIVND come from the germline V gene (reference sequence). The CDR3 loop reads CASSIAGGRTEAFF. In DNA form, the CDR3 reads TGTGCCAGTAGTATAGCAGGGGGCCGAACTGAAGCTTTCTTT.

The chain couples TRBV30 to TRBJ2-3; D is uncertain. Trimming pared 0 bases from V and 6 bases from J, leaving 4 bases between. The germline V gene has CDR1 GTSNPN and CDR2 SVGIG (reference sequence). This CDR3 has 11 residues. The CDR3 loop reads CAWSVSDTQYF. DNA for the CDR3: TGTGCCTGGAGTGTATCGGATACGCAGTATTTT.

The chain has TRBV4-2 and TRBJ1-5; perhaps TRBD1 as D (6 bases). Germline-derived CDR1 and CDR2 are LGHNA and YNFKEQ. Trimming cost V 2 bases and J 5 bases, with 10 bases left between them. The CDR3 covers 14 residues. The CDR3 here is CASSQTQGDQPQHF. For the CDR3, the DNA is TGTGCCAGCAGCCAAACACAGGGCGATCAGCCCCAGCATTTT.

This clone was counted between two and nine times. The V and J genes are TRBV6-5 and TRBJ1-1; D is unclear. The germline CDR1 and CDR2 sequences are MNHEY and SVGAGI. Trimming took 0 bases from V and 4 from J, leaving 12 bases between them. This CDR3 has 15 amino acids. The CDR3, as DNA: TGTGCCAGCAGTTACTCGGTCGGGAAGGGCACTGAAGCTTTCTTT. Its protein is CASSYSVGKGTEAFF.

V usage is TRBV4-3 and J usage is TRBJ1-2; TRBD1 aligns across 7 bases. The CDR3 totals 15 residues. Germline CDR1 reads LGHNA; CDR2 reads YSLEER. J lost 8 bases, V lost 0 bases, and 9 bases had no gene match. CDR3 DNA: TGCGCCAGCAGCCAAGAAATTACAGGGGTCGGCGGCTACACCTTC. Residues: CASSQEITGVGGYTF.

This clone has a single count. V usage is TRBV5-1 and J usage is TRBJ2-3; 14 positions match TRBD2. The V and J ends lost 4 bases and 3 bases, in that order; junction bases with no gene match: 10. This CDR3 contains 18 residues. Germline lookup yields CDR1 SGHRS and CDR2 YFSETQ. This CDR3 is CASSLQTSGGGRTDTQYF. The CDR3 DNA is TGCGCCAGCAGCCTCCAGACTAGCGGGGGGGGAAGGACAGATACGCAGTATTTT.

CDR3 coding DNA: TGTGCCAGCAGATCCGGACAGGATCTCGAGCAGTACTTC. This translates into CASRSGQDLEQYF. This chain links TRBV5-4 with TRBJ2-7, with 7 bases fitting TRBD1. Germline assignment: CDR1 SGHNT and CDR2 YYREEE (reference sequence). V was clipped by 5 bases and J by 6 bases; unmatched bases: 8. The CDR3 sequence is 13 residues long.

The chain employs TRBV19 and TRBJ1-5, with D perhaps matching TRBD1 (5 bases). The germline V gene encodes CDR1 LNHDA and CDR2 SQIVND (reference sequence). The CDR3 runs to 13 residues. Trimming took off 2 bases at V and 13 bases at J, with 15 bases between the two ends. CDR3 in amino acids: CASSINTGPGQHF. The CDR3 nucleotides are TGTGCCAGTAGTATAAATACAGGACCAGGACAGCATTTT.

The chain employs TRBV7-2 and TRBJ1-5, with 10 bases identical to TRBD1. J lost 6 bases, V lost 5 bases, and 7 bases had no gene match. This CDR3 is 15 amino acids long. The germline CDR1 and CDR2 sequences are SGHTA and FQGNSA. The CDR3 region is CASSIRTGGIQPQHF. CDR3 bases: TGTGCCAGCAGCATAAGGACAGGGGGTATTCAGCCCCAGCATTTT. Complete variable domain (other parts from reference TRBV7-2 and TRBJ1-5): GAGVSQSPSNKVTEKGKDVELRCDPISGHTALYWYRQSLGQGLEFLIYFQGNSAPDKSGLPSDRFSAERTGGSVSTLTIQRTQQEDSAVYLCASSIRTGGIQPQHFGDGTRLSIL.

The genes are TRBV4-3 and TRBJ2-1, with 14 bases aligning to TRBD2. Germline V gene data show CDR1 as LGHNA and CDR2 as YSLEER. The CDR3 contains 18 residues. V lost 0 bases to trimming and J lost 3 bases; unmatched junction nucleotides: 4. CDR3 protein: CASSQDPGLAGDYNEQFF. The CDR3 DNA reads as TGCGCCAGCAGCCAAGATCCGGGACTAGCGGGAGACTACAATGAGCAGTTCTTC.

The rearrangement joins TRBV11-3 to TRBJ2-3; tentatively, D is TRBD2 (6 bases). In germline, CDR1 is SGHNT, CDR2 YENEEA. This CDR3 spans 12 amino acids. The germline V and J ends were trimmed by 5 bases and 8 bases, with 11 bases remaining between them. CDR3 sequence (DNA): TGTGCCAGCAGCCCCTCGGAGGGTACGCAGTATTTT. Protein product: CASSPSEGTQYF.